This TCR beta chain was sequenced in a study of blood T cell repertoires in COVID-19. Across the whole study: Material from acute and convalescent COVID-19 was sourced from the United States, Italy and Spain. From T cells, B-cell-depleted T cells, or PBMCs came the material, which was cDNA or gDNA.

Measured with immunoSEQ multiplex PCR; TCRdb has only the in-frame clones, and not every one. The sample has some 150,000 clones; around 73% are singletons. Per the germline V gene, CDR1 is SGHNT and CDR2 is YYREEE (reference sequence). The CDR3 is made up of 19 amino acids. J gave up 3 bases and V 2 bases, and 14 bases lay outside the gene matches. The chain couples TRBV5-4 to TRBJ2-3; 11 bases match TRBD2. The sequence was collected from a woman aged 45-65 years with active or convalescent COVID-19. The sequenced material came from peripheral blood. CDR3 residues: CASSFGWLAGGDGTDTQYF. CDR3 DNA sequence: TGTGCCAGCAGCTTTGGGTGGCTAGCGGGAGGTGATGGGACAGATACGCAGTATTTT.